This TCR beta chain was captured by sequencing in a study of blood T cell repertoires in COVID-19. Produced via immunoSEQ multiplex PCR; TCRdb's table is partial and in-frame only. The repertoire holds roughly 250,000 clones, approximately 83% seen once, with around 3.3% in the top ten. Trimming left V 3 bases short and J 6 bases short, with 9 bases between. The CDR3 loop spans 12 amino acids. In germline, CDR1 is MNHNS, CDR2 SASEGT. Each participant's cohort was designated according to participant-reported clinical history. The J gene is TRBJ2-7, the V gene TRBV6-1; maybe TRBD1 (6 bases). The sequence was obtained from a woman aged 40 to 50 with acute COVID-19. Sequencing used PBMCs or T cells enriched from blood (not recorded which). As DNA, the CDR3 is TGTGCCAGCAGTGAGTACAGGGTCGAGCAGTACTTC. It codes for CASSEYRVEQYF.